The clone carrying this T cell receptor beta chain was counted between two and nine times. Its specificity is not known. This specimen comes from a study of T cells in Graves' hyperthyroidism and ophthalmopathy. Overall study findings and caveats: Model predictions of ophthalmopathy came a median around 6.5 months before onset. Stable hyperthyroidism was told apart from ophthalmopathy by a model built on 13 V-J features. Within blood appeared most thyroid clonotypes that had expanded above 0.001.

Diagnoses were made from clinical symptoms, serum measures (thyroxine and TRAb), thyroid ultrasound and orbital computed tomography. Researchers took RNA transcripts and amplified the TCR beta CDR3 regions from them. Carried out on the TCR CDR3, a first-round RT-PCR used the HTBI primer set. A single record per CDR3 protein comes from TCRdb applying MiXCR to the multiplex PCR reads. This table holds 660,000 or so distinct CDR3 sequences, just under 45% found once. The sequence derives from an adult man with Graves' disease, either hyperthyroidism or ophthalmopathy (not recorded which). Source material: peripheral blood or thyroid tissue (not recorded which).

CDR3 loop: CSARTSDYEQYF. CDR3 sequence (DNA): TGCAGTGCGAGGACTAGCGACTACGAGCAGTACTTC. The chain is built from TRBV20-1 and TRBJ2-7, with TRBD2 identical over 9 bases. Trimming cost V 6 bases and J 3 bases; bases outside gene matches: 3. CDR1 is DFQATT and CDR2 is SNEGSKA in the germline V gene (reference sequence). The CDR3 contains 12 residues.